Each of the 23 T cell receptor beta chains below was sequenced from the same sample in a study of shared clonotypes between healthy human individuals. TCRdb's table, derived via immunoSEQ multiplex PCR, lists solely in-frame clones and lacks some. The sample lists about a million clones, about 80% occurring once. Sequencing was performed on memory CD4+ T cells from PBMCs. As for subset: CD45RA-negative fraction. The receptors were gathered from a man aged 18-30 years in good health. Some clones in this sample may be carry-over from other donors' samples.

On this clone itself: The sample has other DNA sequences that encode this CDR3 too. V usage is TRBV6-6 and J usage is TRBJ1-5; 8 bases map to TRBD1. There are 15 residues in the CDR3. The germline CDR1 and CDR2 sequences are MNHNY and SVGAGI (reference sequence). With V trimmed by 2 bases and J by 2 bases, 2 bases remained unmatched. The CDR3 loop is CASSYAGQGNQPQHF. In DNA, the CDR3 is TGTGCCAGCAGTTACGCGGGACAGGGCAATCAGCCCCAGCATTTT.

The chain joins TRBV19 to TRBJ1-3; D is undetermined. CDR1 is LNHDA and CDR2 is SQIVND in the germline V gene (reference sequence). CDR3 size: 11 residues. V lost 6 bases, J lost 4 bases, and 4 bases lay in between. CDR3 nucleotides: TGTGCCAGTAGAAGGGGAAACACCATATATTTT. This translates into CASRRGNTIYF.

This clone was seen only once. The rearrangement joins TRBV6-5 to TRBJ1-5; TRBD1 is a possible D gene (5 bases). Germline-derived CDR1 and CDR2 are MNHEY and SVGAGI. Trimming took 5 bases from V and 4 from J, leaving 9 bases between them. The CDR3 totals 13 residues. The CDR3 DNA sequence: TGTGCCAGCAGTCCAGGACATAATCAGCCCCAGCATTTT. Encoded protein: CASSPGHNQPQHF.

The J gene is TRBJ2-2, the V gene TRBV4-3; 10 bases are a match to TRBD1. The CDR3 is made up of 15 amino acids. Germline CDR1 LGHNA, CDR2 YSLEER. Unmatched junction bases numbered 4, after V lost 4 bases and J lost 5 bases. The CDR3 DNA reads TGCGCCAGCAGCCCCCGGACAGGGGGGACCGGGGAGCTGTTTTTT. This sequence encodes CASSPRTGGTGELFF.

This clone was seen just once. CDR3 nucleotides: TGCGCCAGCAGCCAAGATAGGGCGGAGACCCAGTACTTC. Translated, it gives CASSQDRAETQYF. V usage is TRBV4-1 and J usage is TRBJ2-5; no firm D call. Germline assignment: CDR1 MGHRA and CDR2 YSYEKL. The CDR3 consists of 13 residues. Trimming removed 0 bases at V and 5 bases at J, with 7 bases between.

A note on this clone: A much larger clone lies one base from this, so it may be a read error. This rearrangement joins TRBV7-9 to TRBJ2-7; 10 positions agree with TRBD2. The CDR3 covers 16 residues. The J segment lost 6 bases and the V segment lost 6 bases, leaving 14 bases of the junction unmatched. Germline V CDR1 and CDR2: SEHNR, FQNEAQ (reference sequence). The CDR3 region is CASSRPGTSESTEQYF. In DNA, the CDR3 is TGTGCCAGCAGTCGTCCCGGGACTAGCGAGAGTACCGAGCAGTACTTC.

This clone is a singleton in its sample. In DNA form, the CDR3 reads TGTGCCAGCAGTTCCCTCAGGGTTTACGAGCAGTACTTC. It encodes CASSSLRVYEQYF. The V gene is TRBV28, the J gene TRBJ2-7; a possible D gene is TRBD1 (5 bases). Trimming left V 4 bases short and J 4 bases short, with 11 bases between. The CDR3 has 13 amino acids. Germline V gene lookup returns CDR1 MDHEN and CDR2 SYDVKM.

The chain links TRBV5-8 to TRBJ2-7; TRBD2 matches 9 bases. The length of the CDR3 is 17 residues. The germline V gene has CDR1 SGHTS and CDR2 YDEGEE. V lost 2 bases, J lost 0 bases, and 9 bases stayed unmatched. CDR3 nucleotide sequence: TGTGCCAGCAGCTTCGCCCCTAGCGGGATGCGCTCCTACGAGCAGTACTTC. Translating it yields CASSFAPSGMRSYEQYF.

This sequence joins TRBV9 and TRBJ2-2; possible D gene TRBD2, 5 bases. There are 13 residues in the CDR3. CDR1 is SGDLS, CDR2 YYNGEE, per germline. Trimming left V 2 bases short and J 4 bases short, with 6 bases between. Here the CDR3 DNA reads TGTGCCAGCAGCGTCCGGGGCACCGGGGAGCTGTTTTTT. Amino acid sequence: CASSVRGTGELFF.

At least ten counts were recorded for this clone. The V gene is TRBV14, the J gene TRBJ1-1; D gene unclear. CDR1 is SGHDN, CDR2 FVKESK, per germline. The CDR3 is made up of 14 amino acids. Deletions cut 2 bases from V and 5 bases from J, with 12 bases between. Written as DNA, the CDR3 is TGTGCCAGCAGCCAAACCCAGCGAGGAACTGAAGCTTTCTTT. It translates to CASSQTQRGTEAFF.

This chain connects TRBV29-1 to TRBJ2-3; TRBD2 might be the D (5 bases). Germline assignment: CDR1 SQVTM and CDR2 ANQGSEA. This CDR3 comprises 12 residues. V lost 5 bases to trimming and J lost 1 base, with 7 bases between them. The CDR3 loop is CSVYGGTDTQYF. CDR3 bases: TGCAGCGTTTACGGGGGCACAGATACGCAGTATTTT.

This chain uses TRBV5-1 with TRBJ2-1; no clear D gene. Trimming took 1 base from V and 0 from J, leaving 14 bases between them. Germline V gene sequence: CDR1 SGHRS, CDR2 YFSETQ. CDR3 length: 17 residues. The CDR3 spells CASSLSMGRSSYNEQFF. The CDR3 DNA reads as TGCGCCAGCAGCTTGTCAATGGGCAGGAGCTCCTACAATGAGCAGTTCTTC.

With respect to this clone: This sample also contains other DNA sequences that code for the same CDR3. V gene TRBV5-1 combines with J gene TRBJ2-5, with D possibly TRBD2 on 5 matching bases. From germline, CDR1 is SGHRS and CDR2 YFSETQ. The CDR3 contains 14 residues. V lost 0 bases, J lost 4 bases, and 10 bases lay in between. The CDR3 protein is CASSLASGGETQYF. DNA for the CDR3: TGCGCCAGCAGCTTGGCCAGCGGAGGAGAGACCCAGTACTTC.

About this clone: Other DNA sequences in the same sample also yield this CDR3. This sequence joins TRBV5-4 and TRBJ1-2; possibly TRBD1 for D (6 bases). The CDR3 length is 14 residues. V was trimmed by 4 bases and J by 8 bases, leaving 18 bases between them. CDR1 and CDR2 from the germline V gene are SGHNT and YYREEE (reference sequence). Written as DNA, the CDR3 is TGTGCCAGCAGCCCTCGTAGGGGGGAAAGCGGCTACACCTTC. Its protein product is CASSPRRGESGYTF.

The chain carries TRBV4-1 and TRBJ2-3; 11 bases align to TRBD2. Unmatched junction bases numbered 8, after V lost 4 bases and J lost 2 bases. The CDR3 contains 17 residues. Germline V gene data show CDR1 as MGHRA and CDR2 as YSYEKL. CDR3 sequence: CASSPGLAAPITDTQYF. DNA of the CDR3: TGCGCCAGCAGCCCGGGACTAGCGGCACCCATCACAGATACGCAGTATTTT.

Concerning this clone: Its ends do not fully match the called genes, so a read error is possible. CDR3 region: CASRGTGVYISPLHF. The CDR3 DNA reads TGTGCCAGCAGGGGGACAGGGGTCTATATTTCACCCCTCCACTTT. The rearrangement links TRBV6-5 to TRBJ1-6; TRBD1 matches 10 bases. Germline V gene sequence: CDR1 MNHEY, CDR2 SVGAGI. The CDR3 consists of 15 residues.

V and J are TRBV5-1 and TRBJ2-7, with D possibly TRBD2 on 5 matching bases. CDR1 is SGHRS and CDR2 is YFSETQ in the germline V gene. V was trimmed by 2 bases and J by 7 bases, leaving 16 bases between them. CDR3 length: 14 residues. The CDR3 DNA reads TGCGCCAGCAGCTTACGAGCGGAACCCCCAGAGCAGTACTTC. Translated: CASSLRAEPPEQYF.

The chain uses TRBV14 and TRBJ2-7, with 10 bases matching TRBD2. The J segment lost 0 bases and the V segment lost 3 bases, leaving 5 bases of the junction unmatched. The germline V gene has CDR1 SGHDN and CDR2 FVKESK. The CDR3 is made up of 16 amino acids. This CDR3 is CASSQYSGRPSYEQYF. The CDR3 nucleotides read TGTGCCAGCAGCCAGTATAGCGGGAGGCCCTCCTACGAGCAGTACTTC. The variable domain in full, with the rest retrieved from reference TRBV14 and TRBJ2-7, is EAGVTQFPSHSVIEKGQTVTLRCDPISGHDNLYWYRRVMGKEIKFLLHFVKESKQDESGMPNNRFLAERTGGTYSTLKVQPAELEDSGVYFCASSQYSGRPSYEQYFGPGTRLTVT.

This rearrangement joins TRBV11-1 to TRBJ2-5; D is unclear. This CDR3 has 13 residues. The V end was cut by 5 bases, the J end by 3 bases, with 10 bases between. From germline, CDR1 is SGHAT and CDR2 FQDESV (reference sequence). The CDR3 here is CASSIDREETQYF. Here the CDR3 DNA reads TGTGCCAGCAGCATAGACCGGGAAGAGACCCAGTACTTC. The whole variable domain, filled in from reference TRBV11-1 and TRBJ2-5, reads EAEVAQSPRYKITEKSQAVAFWCDPISGHATLYWYRQILGQGPELLVQFQDESVVDDSQLPKDRFSAERLKGVDSTLKIQPAELGDSAMYLCASSIDREETQYFGPGTRLLVL.

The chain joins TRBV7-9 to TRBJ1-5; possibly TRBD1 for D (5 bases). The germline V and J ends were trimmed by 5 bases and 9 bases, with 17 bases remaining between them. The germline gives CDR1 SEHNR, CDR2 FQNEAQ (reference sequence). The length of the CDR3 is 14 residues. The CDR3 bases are TGTGCCAGCAGCCTCCGGGGGGGTCCGGGGCCCCAGCATTTT. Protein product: CASSLRGGPGPQHF.

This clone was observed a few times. CDR3 amino acids: CASGGEKLFF. In DNA, the CDR3 is TGTGCCAGCGGGGGAGAAAAACTGTTTTTT. The V and J genes are TRBV2 and TRBJ1-4, with a weak D call TRBD1 (5 bases). There are 10 residues in the CDR3. CDR1 is SNHLY, CDR2 FYNNEI, per germline. The germline V and J ends were trimmed by 8 bases and 8 bases, with 6 bases remaining between them.

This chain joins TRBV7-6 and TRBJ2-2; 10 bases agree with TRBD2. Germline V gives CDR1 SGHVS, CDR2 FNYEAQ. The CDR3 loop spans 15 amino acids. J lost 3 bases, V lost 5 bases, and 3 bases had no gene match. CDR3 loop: CASSTLAGDTGELFF. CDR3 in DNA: TGTGCCAGCAGCACGCTAGCGGGAGACACCGGGGAGCTGTTTTTT.

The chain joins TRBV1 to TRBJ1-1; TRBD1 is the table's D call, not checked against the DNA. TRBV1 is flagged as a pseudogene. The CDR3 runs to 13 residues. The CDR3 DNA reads TGCACCACTAGACAGGGCTTGAACACTGAAGCTTTCTTT. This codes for CTTRQGLNTEAFF.